Following are 5 T cell receptor beta chains from one sample sequenced in a study of a mutant IDH1 vaccine in newly diagnosed glioma. Time point in this sample: week 23, last vaccination. The content of each vaccine dose was 300 ug of mutant IDH1 20-mer peptide, and topical imiquimod accompanied it. The assay was immunoSEQ multiplex PCR, and TCRdb's table has in-frame clones only and misses some. The profile shows 50,000 to 70,000 clones, over 75% of them singletons. For these receptors, no antigen is known. The specimen comprised PBMCs, sampled from a glioma patient whose treatment included an IDH1 peptide vaccine. Source of these receptors: a man aged 18 to 30 with glioma.

This clone was observed once. The CDR3 loop reads CASSEEQGGYGYTF. The CDR3 DNA sequence: TGTGCCAGCAGTGAAGAACAGGGTGGCTATGGCTACACCTTC. The chain links TRBV2 to TRBJ1-2, with D perhaps matching TRBD1 (6 bases). The V and J ends lost 1 base and 4 bases respectively, with 10 bases between them. CDR1 is SNHLY, CDR2 FYNNEI, per germline. The CDR3 extends over 14 amino acids.

The genes are TRBV11-2 and TRBJ2-7, with a possible D match to TRBD2 (6 bases). The germline V gene encodes CDR1 SGHAT and CDR2 FQNNGV. V was clipped by 5 bases and J by 3 bases, with 14 bases between them. The CDR3 is 14 residues long. In DNA form, the CDR3 reads TGTGCCAGCAGCGCTCCCATGGGGGGCTACGAGCAGTACTTC. This translates into CASSAPMGGYEQYF.

There are a few counts of this clone. V and J are TRBV5-8 and TRBJ2-7; D remains ambiguous. Per the germline V gene, CDR1 is SGHTS and CDR2 is YDEGEE. The ends were cut back, 0 bases at V and 4 bases at J, with 11 bases in the middle. The CDR3 contains 14 residues. The CDR3 reads CASSLGAVRYEQYF. As DNA, the CDR3 is TGTGCCAGCAGCTTGGGGGCAGTTCGGTACGAGCAGTACTTC. Looking up the rest from reference TRBV5-8 and TRBJ2-7 gives the full variable domain: EAGVTQSPTHLIKTRGQQATLRCSPISGHTSVYWYQQALGLGLQFLLWYDEGEERNRGNFPPRFSGRQFPNYSSELNVNALELEDSALYLCASSLGAVRYEQYFGPGTRLTVT.

This rearrangement joins TRBV5-5 to TRBJ1-4; possibly TRBD1 for D (5 bases). CDR1 and CDR2 from the germline V gene are SGHKS and YYEKEE (reference sequence). The CDR3 is 17 amino acids. V dropped 1 base and J dropped 6 bases, with 19 bases sitting between them. CDR3 in DNA: TGTGCCAGCAGCTTGAGTTGGATAGGGGCTCGGCATGAAAAACTGTTTTTT. Residues: CASSLSWIGARHEKLFF.

The V and J genes are TRBV6-5 and TRBJ1-1; 9 bases agree with TRBD1. Losses at the gene ends were 6 bases for V and 3 bases for J; bases not matched to a gene: 8. Germline lookup yields CDR1 MNHEY and CDR2 SVGAGI. The CDR3 is made up of 15 amino acids. In DNA form, the CDR3 reads TGTGCCAGCAGACGCAACAGGGGGCGCGACACTGAAGCTTTCTTT. Translating gives CASRRNRGRDTEAFF.